This T cell receptor (beta chain) was recorded in a study of spatial heterogeneity in lung cancer (dated by TCRdb to between 2019 and 2020). As for the study more broadly: Beta-chain transcripts were consistently detected in greater numbers than alpha-chain transcripts, which likely reflected higher beta-chain transcript abundance. In the raw uncorrected reads, each unique combination of TCR and UMI appeared on average more than ten times. In non-small cell lung cancer, the study made a quantitative comparison of TCR alpha and beta repertoires among multiple tumor regions, matched nontumor lung and blood. Nonsynonymous mutation counts, determined by whole-exome sequencing of tumor tissue, were related to TCR repertoire features. At surgery, 200 to 250 tumor regions, roughly 63 matched nontumor lung samples and 56 PBMC samples were TCR-sequenced for both alpha and beta chains.

In the paper's terms, the time point label means: sample taken at primary tumor resection. TCR sequencing used whole RNA extracted from tumor and nontumor lung tissue, or from cryopreserved PBMC samples, without cell sorting. The donors were more than 60 patients from the lung TRACERx cohort who had early-stage, untreated non-small cell lung cancer. Only patients for whom sufficient RNA was available from at least two tumor regions were selected for TCR sequencing. Library construction relied on 5' RACE. Sequenced using a NextSeq 500. To allow correction of PCR and sequencing errors, the TCR library protocol tagged every TCR cDNA molecule with a unique molecular identifier. In the original analysis: TCR identification, UMI-based error correction and CDR3 extraction were performed with Decombinator tools. Expanded TCRs were defined as those above a frequency of 2 per 1,000, corresponding to the top 1% of the tumor frequency distribution. Rényi diversity was computed with the R vegan package after subsampling each repertoire 100 times to 5,000 TCRs. CDR3 similarity networks were built from amino acid triplet string-kernel similarity, connecting CDR3s with pairwise similarity above 0.82. TCRdb reanalyzed the raw reads on its own, using fastp at Q25 for trimming and MiXCR for clone calling, and kept in-frame beta chains. Each record represents a unique CDR3 protein, reported with the most common genes and DNA among its rows. None of the V and J calls come from the authors' own analysis; TCRdb made them. The sample table holds tens of thousands of distinct CDR3 sequences, of which roughly an eighth were seen once. The ten largest clones add up to 4.6% of the sample.

The germline V gene (reference sequence) supplies CDR1 DFQATT and CDR2 SNEGSKA. The CDR3 has 13 amino acids, counting the end cysteine and phenylalanine. The read is trimmed to its CDR3 DNA, 39 bases read in frame from base 1. Trimming removed 2 bases from V and 6 bases from J; the gene matches leave 1 base unexplained. The full study reports these points: Ubiquitous expanded tumor TCRs showed up in blood more often at tumor resection than at routine follow-up. Confirming at a functional level the hypothesis that regional TCRs recognize regional mutations was considered to require additional single-cell paired TCR alpha and beta sequencing.

This clonotype was picked up a small number of times. Its antigen is currently not known. One base away there is no much larger clone; base qualities are not given. The source of this sequence is a male donor with early-stage non-small cell lung cancer. The chain joins TRBV20-1 to TRBJ2-2, with 9 bases in between that match TRBD1. Material: PBMCs, obtained at surgery. The sequenced DNA: TGCAGTGCTAGAACAGGGGGCGCCGGGGAGCTGTTTTTT. This yields the protein CSARTGGAGELFF.